The 12 T cell receptor beta chains presented below share a single source sample, sequenced in a study of shared clonotypes between healthy human individuals. TCRdb's copy holds only in-frame clones and misses some; the assay was immunoSEQ multiplex PCR. This sample yields millions of clones, of which 95% are seen a single time; 0.1% to 0.15% belongs to the top ten. Sequenced material: naive CD4+ T cells sorted from blood. Subset defined: CD45RA+ positively selected. The receptors come from a man aged 18 to 29 in good health.

CDR3 sequence: CAISEFGGLNIQYF. In DNA form, the CDR3 reads TGTGCCATCAGTGAATTTGGGGGGCTAAACATTCAGTACTTC. The chain links TRBV10-3 to TRBJ2-4; either TRBD1 or TRBD2 may fit D (6 bases each). This CDR3 comprises 14 residues. The germline V gene has CDR1 ENHRY and CDR2 SYGVKD. V lost 3 bases and J lost 6, with 12 bases in between.

Turning to this clone: Other DNA sequences in the same sample also yield this CDR3. J is TRBJ1-6 and V is TRBV11-2, with unresolved D. The CDR3 extends over 12 amino acids. Germline assignment: CDR1 SGHAT and CDR2 FQNNGV. The V end lost 8 bases, the J end lost 4 bases, and 6 bases lay between the germline ends. Written as DNA, the CDR3 is TGTGCCAGCGGTCCTTATAATTCACCCCTCCACTTT. Translating it yields CASGPYNSPLHF.

The V call is TRBV7-2, the J call TRBJ2-3, with D hard to call. Per germline, CDR1 SGHTA and CDR2 FQGNSA. Trimming shortened V by 0 bases and J by 0 bases, and 7 bases separated the two germline ends. The CDR3 contains 15 residues. CDR3 in amino acids: CASSLAGYSTDTQYF. The CDR3 DNA sequence: TGTGCCAGCAGCTTAGCGGGCTACAGCACAGATACGCAGTATTTT.

On this clone itself: This may arise from a read error, as a much more abundant clone is one base away. The chain uses TRBV6-5 and TRBJ2-5, with no clear D. There are 14 residues in the CDR3. From germline, CDR1 is MNHEY and CDR2 SVGAGI. The germline V and J ends were trimmed by 2 bases and 0 bases, with 7 bases remaining between them. As DNA, the CDR3 is TGTGCCAGCAGTTACGGCAGGTACCAAGAGACCCAGTACTTC. Translating gives CASSYGRYQETQYF.

V and J are TRBV7-3 and TRBJ1-3; D is unclear. V lost 0 bases and J 4 bases, leaving 4 bases between the germline ends. Germline lookup yields CDR1 SGHTA and CDR2 FQGTGA. The CDR3 runs to 13 residues. The CDR3 coding sequence is TGTGCCAGCAGCTTAACGGACGGAAACACCATATATTTT. Its protein product is CASSLTDGNTIYF.

The chain links TRBV4-2 to TRBJ2-7; 7 bases fit TRBD2. Unmatched junction bases numbered 6, after V lost 1 base and J lost 0 bases. This CDR3 comprises 16 residues. Germline CDR1 reads LGHNA; CDR2 reads YNFKEQ. The CDR3: CASSQAGTSASYEQYF. Here the CDR3 DNA reads TGTGCCAGCAGCCAAGCGGGAACTAGCGCCTCCTACGAGCAGTACTTC.

V and J are TRBV19 and TRBJ1-2; 7 nucleotides align to TRBD1. This CDR3 region has 12 residues. CDR1 and CDR2 (germline): LNHDA, SQIVND (reference sequence). V trimming: 6 bases; J trimming: 3 bases; junction bases outside the gene matches: 1. CDR3 in DNA: TGTGCCAGTAGAGACAGGGACTATGGCTACACCTTC. This encodes CASRDRDYGYTF.

The chain couples TRBV6-5 to TRBJ2-2; a weak D match, TRBD1 (6 bases). The CDR3 totals 15 residues. V lost 6 bases and J lost 3, with 14 bases in between. Germline assignment: CDR1 MNHEY and CDR2 SVGAGI. This CDR3 is CASRTGRKHTGELFF. The DNA of the CDR3 is TGTGCCAGCAGAACAGGGAGAAAGCACACCGGGGAGCTGTTTTTT.

V is TRBV5-1 and J is TRBJ2-5; 9 nucleotides agree with TRBD2. Trimming took 3 bases from V and 3 from J; bases not matched to a gene: 6. Germline CDR1 is SGHRS and CDR2 is YFSETQ. This CDR3 is 15 amino acids long. CDR3 DNA sequence: TGCGCCAGCAGCTCGAGTTTAGCGGGGGAAGAGACCCAGTACTTC. It yields the protein CASSSSLAGEETQYF.

This clone was detected only once. The chain links TRBV28 to TRBJ1-2; maybe TRBD1 (5 bases). The ends were cut back, 6 bases at V and 4 bases at J, with 15 bases in the middle. The CDR3 covers 14 residues. In germline, CDR1 is MDHEN, CDR2 SYDVKM. The DNA of the CDR3 is TGTGCCAGCAGGTCCGAGGGGAAGAGCTATGGCTACACCTTC. Translation: CASRSEGKSYGYTF.

The genes are TRBV7-2 and TRBJ1-4; D gene uncertain. The CDR3 totals 15 residues. Trimming pared 1 base from V and 5 bases from J, leaving 11 bases between. Germline V gene data show CDR1 as SGHTA and CDR2 as FQGNSA. DNA of the CDR3: TGTGCCAGCAGCTTAGGGAAGTTAATGAATGAAAAACTGTTTTTT. Its translation: CASSLGKLMNEKLFF.

The chain couples TRBV18 to TRBJ2-1; no reliable D call. The V gene's germline CDR1 is KGHSH and CDR2 LQKENI. The V end was cut by 5 bases, the J end by 7 bases, with 12 bases between. This CDR3 comprises 13 residues. The chain's CDR3 is CASSSPTSNEQFF. CDR3 nucleotide sequence: TGTGCCAGCTCATCCCCAACAAGTAATGAGCAGTTCTTC.